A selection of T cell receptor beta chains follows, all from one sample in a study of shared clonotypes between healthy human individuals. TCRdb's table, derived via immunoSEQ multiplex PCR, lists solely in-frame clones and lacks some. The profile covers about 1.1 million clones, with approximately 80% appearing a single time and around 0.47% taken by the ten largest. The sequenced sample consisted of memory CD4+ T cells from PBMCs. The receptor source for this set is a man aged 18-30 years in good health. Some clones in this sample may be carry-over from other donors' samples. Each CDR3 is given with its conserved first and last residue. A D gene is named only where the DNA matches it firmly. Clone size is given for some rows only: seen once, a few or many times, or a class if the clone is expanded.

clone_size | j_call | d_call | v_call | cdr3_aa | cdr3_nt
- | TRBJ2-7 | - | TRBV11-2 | CASSLVRRGTGVSYEQYF | TGTGCCAGCAGCTTAGTACGGAGGGGAACAGGTGTTTCCTACGAGCAGTACTTC
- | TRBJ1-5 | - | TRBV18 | CASSYGHDQPQHF | TGTGCCAGCTCCTACGGGCATGATCAGCCCCAGCATTTT
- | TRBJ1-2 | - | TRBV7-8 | CASSLSRREFNGYTF | TGTGCCAGCAGCTTAAGTCGAAGGGAGTTTAACGGCTACACCTTC
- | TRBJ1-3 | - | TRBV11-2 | CASSLVGVLSGNTIYF | TGTGCCAGCAGCTTAGTGGGGGTACTCTCTGGAAACACCATATATTTT
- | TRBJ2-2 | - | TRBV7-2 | CASSSRNDRTGELFF | TGTGCCAGCAGCTCTCGAAACGACAGAACCGGGGAGCTGTTTTTT
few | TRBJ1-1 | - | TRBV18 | CASSGSTTEAFF | TGTGCCAGCTCAGGGTCGACCACTGAAGCTTTCTTT
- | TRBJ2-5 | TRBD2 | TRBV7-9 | CASSLGLAEQETQYF | TGTGCCAGCAGCTTAGGACTAGCGGAACAAGAGACCCAGTACTTC
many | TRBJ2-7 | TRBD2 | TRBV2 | CASRKGGWREGPREQYF | TGTGCCAGCAGGAAGGGGGGTTGGCGGGAGGGCCCCCGCGAGCAGTACTTC
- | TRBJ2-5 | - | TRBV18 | CASSPGDTQETQYF | TGTGCCAGCTCACCAGGGGACACCCAAGAGACCCAGTACTTC
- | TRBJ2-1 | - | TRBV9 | CASSPPGLAYNEQFF | TGTGCCAGCAGCCCTCCGGGACTGGCCTACAATGAGCAGTTCTTC
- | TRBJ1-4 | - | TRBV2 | CASSDSRHNEKLFF | TGTGCCAGCAGTGATTCAAGGCACAATGAAAAACTGTTTTTT
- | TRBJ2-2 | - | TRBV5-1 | CASSLGVTNTGELFF | TGCGCCAGCAGCTTGGGGGTAACGAACACCGGGGAGCTGTTTTTT
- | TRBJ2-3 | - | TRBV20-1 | CSASSTDTQYF | TGCAGTGCTTCTAGCACAGATACGCAGTATTTT
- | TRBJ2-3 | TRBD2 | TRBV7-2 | CASSQRVGGPLRTDTQYF | TGTGCCAGCAGCCAGAGGGTGGGAGGGCCTCTGAGGACAGATACGCAGTATTTT
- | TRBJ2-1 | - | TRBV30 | CAWSHMYRGGEMGNEQFF | TGTGCCTGGAGTCACATGTACAGGGGAGGTGAAATGGGGAATGAGCAGTTCTTC
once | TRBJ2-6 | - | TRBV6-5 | CASSYSAGLGANVLTF | TGTGCCAGCAGTTATAGTGCGGGGCTTGGGGCCAACGTCCTGACTTTC
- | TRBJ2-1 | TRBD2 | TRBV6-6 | CASSYLGGRVYNEQFF | TGTGCCAGCAGTTACCTGGGCGGGAGGGTCTACAATGAGCAGTTCTTC
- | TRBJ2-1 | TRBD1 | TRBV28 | CASRTGGGPTNEQFF | TGTGCCAGCAGAACAGGGGGCGGGCCCACCAATGAGCAGTTCTTC
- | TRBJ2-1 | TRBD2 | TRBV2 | CASSPGLADYNEQFF | TGTGCCAGCAGTCCGGGACTAGCGGACTACAATGAGCAGTTCTTC
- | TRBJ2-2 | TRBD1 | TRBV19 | CASTRRGPSEAGELFF | TGTGCCAGTACCCGTAGGGGGCCCTCCGAGGCCGGGGAGCTGTTTTTT
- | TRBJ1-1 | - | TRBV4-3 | CASSQGYGGHTEAFF | TGCGCCAGCAGCCAAGGGTATGGCGGGCACACTGAAGCTTTCTTT
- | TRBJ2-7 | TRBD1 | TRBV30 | CAWRETGPYEQYF | TGTGCCTGGAGGGAGACAGGGCCCTACGAGCAGTACTTC
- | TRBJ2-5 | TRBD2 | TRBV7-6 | CASSLGESGRTQETQYF | TGTGCCAGCAGCTTAGGGGAGAGCGGGAGAACCCAAGAGACCCAGTACTTC
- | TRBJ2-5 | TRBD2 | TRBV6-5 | CASSRLAAGGETQYF | TGTGCCAGCTCACGACTAGCGGCCGGGGGGGAGACCCAGTACTTC
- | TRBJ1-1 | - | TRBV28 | CASSSPGQPNTEAFF | TGTGCCAGCAGTTCCCCGGGGCAGCCGAACACTGAAGCTTTCTTT
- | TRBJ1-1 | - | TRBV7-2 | CASSPEPGRAEAFF | TGTGCCAGCAGCCCAGAACCAGGGAGGGCTGAAGCTTTCTTT
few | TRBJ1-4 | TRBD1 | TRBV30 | CALDRVGEKLFF | TGTGCCTTGGACAGGGTGGGGGAAAAACTGTTTTTT
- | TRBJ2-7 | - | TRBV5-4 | CASSLTGVLDEQYF | TGTGCCAGCAGCTTGACGGGAGTTCTTGACGAGCAGTACTTC
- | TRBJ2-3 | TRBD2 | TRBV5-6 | CASSLTGGVTDTQYF | TGTGCCAGCAGCTTGACGGGAGGAGTCACAGATACGCAGTATTTT
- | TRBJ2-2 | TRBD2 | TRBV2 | CASSEGGLAGGLTGELFF | TGTGCCAGCAGTGAAGGGGGACTAGCGGGAGGTCTAACCGGGGAGCTGTTTTTT
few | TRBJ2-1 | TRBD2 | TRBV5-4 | CASSLRTSGINEQFF | TGTGCCAGCAGCTTGAGGACTAGCGGGATCAATGAGCAGTTCTTC
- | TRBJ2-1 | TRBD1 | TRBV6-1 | CASRDRGNEQFF | TGTGCCAGCAGGGACAGGGGAAATGAGCAGTTCTTC
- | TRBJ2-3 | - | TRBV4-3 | CASSQGWGATQYF | TGCGCCAGCAGCCAGGGCTGGGGAGCTACGCAGTATTTT
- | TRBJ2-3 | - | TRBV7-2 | CASSPTFRSTDTQYF | TGTGCCAGCAGCCCGACCTTCCGAAGCACAGATACGCAGTATTTT
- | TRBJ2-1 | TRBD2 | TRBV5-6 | CASSLAGAGAYNEQFF | TGTGCCAGCAGCTTGGCCGGGGCGGGAGCCTACAATGAGCAGTTCTTC
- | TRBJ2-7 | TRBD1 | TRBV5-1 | CASSFFSGTGLYEQYF | TGCGCCAGCAGCTTCTTTTCCGGGACAGGGCTGTACGAGCAGTACTTC
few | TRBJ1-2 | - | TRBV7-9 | CASSLSGWGYTF | TGTGCCAGCAGCTTATCGGGTTGGGGCTACACCTTC
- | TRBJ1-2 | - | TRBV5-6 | CASSLGGGYGYTF | TGTGCCAGCAGCTTGGGGGGTGGCTATGGCTACACCTTC
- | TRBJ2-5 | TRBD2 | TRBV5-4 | CASSLDASGRDGTQYF | TGTGCCAGCAGCTTGGATGCTAGCGGGAGGGACGGGACCCAGTACTTC
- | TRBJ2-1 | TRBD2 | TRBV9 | CASSVEVGSEGLEWSNEQFF | TGTGCCAGCAGCGTAGAGGTCGGGTCGGAGGGACTAGAATGGTCCAATGAGCAGTTCTTC
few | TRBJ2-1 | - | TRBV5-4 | CASSRDDNEQFF | TGTGCCAGCAGCCGAGACGACAATGAGCAGTTCTTC
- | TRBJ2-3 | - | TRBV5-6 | CASSLGAGLSSTDTQYF | TGTGCCAGCAGCTTGGGGGCAGGGCTTTCTAGCACAGATACGCAGTATTTT
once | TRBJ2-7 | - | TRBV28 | CASSPPGTLPYEQYF | TGTGCCAGCAGTCCTCCCGGGACCTTACCCTACGAGCAGTACTTC
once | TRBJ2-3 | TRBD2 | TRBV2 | CASILTSSVVTDTQYF | TGTGCCAGCATCCTGACTAGCTCCGTGGTCACAGATACGCAGTATTTT
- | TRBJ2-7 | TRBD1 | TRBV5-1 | CASSSSPGQIYEQYF | TGCGCCAGCAGCTCATCGCCGGGACAGATCTACGAGCAGTACTTC
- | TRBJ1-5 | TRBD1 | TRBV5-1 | CASSPGQVDQPQHF | TGCGCCAGCAGCCCCGGACAGGTAGATCAGCCCCAGCATTTT
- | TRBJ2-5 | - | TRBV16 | CASSSTGIWETQYF | TGTGCCAGCAGCTCCACCGGGATATGGGAGACCCAGTACTTC
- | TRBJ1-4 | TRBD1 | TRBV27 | CASSLWGQNEKLFF | TGTGCCAGCAGTTTATGGGGACAGAATGAAAAACTGTTTTTT
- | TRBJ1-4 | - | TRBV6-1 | CASSEYLGDEKLFF | TGTGCCAGCAGTGAATACTTAGGCGATGAAAAACTGTTTTTT
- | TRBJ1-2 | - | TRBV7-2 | CASRTKGGYGYTF | TGTGCCAGCAGAACTAAGGGGGGTTATGGCTACACCTTC
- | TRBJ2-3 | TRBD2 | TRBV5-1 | CASSSDSGRGDTQYF | TGCGCCAGCAGCTCTGATAGCGGGAGAGGAGATACGCAGTATTTT
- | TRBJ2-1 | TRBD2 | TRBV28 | CASSRGLADNYNEQFF | TGTGCCAGCAGTAGAGGACTAGCCGATAACTACAATGAGCAGTTCTTC
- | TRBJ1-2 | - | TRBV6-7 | CALSGQVYGYTF | TGTGCCCTATCGGGGCAGGTCTATGGCTACACCTTC
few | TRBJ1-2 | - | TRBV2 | CASWRERGSYGYTF | TGTGCCAGCTGGAGGGAACGGGGATCCTATGGCTACACCTTC